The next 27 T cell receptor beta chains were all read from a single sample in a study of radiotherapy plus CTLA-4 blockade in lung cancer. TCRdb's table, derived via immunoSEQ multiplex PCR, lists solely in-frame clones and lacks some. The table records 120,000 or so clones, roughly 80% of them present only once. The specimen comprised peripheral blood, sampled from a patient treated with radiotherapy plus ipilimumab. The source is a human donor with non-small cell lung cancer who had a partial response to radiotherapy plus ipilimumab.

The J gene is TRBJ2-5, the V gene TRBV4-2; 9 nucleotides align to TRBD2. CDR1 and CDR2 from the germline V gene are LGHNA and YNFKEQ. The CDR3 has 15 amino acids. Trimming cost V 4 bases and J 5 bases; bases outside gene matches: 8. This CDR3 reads CASSPVAGVGETQYF. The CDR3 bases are TGTGCCAGCAGCCCCGTAGCGGGAGTGGGGGAGACCCAGTACTTC.

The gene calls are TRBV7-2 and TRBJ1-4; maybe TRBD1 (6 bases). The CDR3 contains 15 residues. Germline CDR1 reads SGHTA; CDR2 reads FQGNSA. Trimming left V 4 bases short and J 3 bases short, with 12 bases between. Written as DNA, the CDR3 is TGTGCCAGCAGCTCAACAGGGCTGCCTAATGAAAAACTGTTTTTT. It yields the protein CASSSTGLPNEKLFF.

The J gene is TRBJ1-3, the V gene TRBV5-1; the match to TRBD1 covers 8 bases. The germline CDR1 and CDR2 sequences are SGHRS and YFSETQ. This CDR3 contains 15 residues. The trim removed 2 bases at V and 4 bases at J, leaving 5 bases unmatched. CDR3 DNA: TGCGCCAGCAGCTTCGGGACAGGCGGAGGAAACACCATATATTTT. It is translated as CASSFGTGGGNTIYF.

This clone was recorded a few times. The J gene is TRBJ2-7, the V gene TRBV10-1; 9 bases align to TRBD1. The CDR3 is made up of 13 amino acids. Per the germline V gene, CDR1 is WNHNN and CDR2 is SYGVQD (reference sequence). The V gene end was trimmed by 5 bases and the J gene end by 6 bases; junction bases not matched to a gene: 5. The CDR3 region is CASSPGQGREQYF. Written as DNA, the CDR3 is TGCGCCAGCAGTCCGGGACAGGGCCGCGAGCAGTACTTC.

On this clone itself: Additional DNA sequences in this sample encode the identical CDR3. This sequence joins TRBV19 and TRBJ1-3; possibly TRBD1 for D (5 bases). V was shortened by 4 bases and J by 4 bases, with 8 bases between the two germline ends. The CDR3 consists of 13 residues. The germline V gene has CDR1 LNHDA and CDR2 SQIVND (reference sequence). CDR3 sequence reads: CASSTAGGNTIYF. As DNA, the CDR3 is TGTGCCAGTAGTACGGCAGGGGGAAACACCATATATTTT.

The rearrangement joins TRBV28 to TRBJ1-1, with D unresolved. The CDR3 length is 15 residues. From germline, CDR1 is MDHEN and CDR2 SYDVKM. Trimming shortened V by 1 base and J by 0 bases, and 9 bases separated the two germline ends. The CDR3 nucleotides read TGTGCCAGCAGTTTATCGCACAGAATGAACACTGAAGCTTTCTTT. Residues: CASSLSHRMNTEAFF.

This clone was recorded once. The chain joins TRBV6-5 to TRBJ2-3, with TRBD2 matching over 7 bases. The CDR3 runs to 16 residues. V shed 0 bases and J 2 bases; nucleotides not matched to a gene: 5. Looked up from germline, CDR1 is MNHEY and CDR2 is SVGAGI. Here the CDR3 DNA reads TGTGCCAGCAGTTACTCGCGGGAGTTTGTCACAGATACGCAGTATTTT. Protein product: CASSYSREFVTDTQYF.

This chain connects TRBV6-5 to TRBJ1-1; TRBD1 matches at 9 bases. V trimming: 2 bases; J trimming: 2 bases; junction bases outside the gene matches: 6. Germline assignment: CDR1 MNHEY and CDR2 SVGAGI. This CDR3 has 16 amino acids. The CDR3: CASSYHSTGGNTEAFF. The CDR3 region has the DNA TGTGCCAGCAGTTACCATTCGACAGGGGGAAACACTGAAGCTTTCTTT.

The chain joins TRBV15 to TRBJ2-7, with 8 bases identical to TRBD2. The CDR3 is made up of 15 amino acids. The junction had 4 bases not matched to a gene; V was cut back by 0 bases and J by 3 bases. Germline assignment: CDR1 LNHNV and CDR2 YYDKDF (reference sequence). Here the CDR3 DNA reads TGTGCCACCAGCAGAGATGGGCGGGGGGTCTACGAGCAGTACTTC. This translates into CATSRDGRGVYEQYF. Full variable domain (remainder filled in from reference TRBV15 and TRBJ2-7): DAMVIQNPRYQVTQFGKPVTLSCSQTLNHNVMYWYQQKSSQAPKLLFHYYDKDFNNEADTPDNFQSRRPNTSFCFLDIRSPGLGDTAMYLCATSRDGRGVYEQYFGPGTRLTVT.

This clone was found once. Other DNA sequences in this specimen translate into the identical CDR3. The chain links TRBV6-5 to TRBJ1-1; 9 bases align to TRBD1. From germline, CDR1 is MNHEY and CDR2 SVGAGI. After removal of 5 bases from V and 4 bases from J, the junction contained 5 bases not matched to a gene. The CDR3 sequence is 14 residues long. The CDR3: CASSGGTGSTEAFF. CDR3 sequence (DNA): TGTGCCAGCAGTGGGGGGACAGGGAGCACTGAAGCTTTCTTT.

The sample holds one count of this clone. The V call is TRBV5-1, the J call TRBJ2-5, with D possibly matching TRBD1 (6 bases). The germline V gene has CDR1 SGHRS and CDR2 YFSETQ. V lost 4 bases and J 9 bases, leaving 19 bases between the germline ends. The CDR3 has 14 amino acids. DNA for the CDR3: TGCGCCAGCAGCCCACAACAGGGACCTGTGGCCCAGTACTTC. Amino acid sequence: CASSPQQGPVAQYF. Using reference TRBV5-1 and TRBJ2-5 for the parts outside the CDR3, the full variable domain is KAGVTQTPRYLIKTRGQQVTLSCSPISGHRSVSWYQQTPGQGLQFLFEYFSETQRNKGNFPGRFSGRQFSNSRSEMNVSTLELGDSALYLCASSPQQGPVAQYFGPGTRLLVL.

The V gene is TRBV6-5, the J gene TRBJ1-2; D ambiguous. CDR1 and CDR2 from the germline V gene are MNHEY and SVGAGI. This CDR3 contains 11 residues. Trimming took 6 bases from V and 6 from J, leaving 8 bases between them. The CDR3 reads CASRAADGYTF. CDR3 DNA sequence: TGTGCCAGCAGGGCAGCGGATGGCTACACCTTC.

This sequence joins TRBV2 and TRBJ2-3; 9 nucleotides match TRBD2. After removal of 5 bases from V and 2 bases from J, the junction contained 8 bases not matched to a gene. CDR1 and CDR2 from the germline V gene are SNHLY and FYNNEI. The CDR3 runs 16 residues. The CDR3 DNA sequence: TGTGCCAGCAGTCAACAACCTAGCGGGATCACAGATACGCAGTATTTT. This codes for CASSQQPSGITDTQYF. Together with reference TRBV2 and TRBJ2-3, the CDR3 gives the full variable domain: EPEVTQTPSHQVTQMGQEVILRCVPISNHLYFYWYRQILGQKVEFLVSFYNNEISEKSEIFDDQFSVERPDGSNFTLKIRSTKLEDSAMYFCASSQQPSGITDTQYFGPGTRLTVL.

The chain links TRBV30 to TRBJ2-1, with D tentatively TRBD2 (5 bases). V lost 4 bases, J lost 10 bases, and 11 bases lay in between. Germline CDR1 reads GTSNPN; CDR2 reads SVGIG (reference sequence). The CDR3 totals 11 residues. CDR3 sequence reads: CAWKVGVEQFF. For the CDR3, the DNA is TGTGCCTGGAAGGTCGGGGTCGAGCAGTTCTTC. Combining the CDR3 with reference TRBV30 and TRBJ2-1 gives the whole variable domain SQTIHQWPATLVQPVGSPLSLECTVEGTSNPNLYWYRQAAGRGLQLLFYSVGIGQISSEVPQNLSASRPQDRQFILSSKKLLLSDSGFYLCAWKVGVEQFFGPGTRLTVL.

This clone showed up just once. As DNA, the CDR3 is TGTGCCAGCAGTTTATTAAGCCAGGCTAACACTGAAGCTTTCTTT. Its translation: CASSLLSQANTEAFF. The chain employs TRBV27 and TRBJ1-1; the D is unclear. The germline V gene encodes CDR1 MNHEY and CDR2 SMNVEV (reference sequence). Trimming shortened V by 1 base and J by 2 bases, and 11 bases separated the two germline ends. The CDR3 is made up of 15 amino acids.

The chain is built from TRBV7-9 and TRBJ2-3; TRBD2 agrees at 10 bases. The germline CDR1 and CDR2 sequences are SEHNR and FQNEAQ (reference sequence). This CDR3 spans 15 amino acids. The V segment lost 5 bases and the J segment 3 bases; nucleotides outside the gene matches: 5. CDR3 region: CASSLLSGRTDTQYF. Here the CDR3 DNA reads TGTGCCAGCAGCCTCCTTAGCGGGAGGACAGATACGCAGTATTTT.

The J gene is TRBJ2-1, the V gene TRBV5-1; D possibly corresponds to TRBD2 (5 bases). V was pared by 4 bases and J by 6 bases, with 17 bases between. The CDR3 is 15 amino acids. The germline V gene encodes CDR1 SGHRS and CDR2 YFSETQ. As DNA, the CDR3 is TGCGCCAGCAGCGCCGGAGCGGACCAAACCAATGAGCAGTTCTTC. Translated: CASSAGADQTNEQFF.

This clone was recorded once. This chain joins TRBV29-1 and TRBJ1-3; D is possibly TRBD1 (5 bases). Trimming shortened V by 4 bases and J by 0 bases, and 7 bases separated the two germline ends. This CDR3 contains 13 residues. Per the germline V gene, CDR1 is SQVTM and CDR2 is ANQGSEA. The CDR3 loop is CSVGQSSGNTIYF. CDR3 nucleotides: TGCAGCGTTGGACAGAGCTCTGGAAACACCATATATTTT.

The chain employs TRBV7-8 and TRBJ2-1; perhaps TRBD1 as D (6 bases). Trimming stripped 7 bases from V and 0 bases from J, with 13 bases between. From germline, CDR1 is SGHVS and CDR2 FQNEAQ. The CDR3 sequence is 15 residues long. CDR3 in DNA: TGTGCCAGCAAACAAACAGGGAGCTCCTACAATGAGCAGTTCTTC. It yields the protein CASKQTGSSYNEQFF. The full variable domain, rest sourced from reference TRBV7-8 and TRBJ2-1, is GAGVSQSPRYKVAKRGQDVALRCDPISGHVSLFWYQQALGQGPEFLTYFQNEAQLDKSGLPSDRFFAERPEGSVSTLKIQRTQQEDSAVYLCASKQTGSSYNEQFFGPGTRLTVL.

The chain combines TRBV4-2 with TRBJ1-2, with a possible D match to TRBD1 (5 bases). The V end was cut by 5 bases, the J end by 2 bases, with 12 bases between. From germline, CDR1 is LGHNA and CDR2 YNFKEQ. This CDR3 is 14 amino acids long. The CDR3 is CASSLPTENYGYTF. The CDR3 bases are TGTGCCAGCAGCTTACCGACAGAGAACTATGGCTACACCTTC.

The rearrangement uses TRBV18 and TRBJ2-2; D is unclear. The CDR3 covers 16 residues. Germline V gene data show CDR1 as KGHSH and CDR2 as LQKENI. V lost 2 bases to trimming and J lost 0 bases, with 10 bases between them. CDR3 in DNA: TGTGCCAGCTCACCATCAGGCTTCGCGAACACCGGGGAGCTGTTTTTT. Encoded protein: CASSPSGFANTGELFF.

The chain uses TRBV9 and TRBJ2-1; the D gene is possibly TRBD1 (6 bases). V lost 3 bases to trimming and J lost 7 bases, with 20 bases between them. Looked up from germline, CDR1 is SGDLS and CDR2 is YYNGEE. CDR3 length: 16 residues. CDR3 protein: CASSEPPTGLRNEQFF. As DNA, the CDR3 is TGTGCCAGCAGCGAGCCCCCTACAGGGTTGAGAAATGAGCAGTTCTTC.

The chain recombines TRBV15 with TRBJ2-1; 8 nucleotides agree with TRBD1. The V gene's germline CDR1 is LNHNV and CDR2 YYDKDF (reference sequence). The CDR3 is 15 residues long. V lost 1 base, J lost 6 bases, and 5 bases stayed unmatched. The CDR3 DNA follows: TGTGCCACCAGCAGAGGCAGGGGGCAAGGCAATGAGCAGTTCTTC. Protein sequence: CATSRGRGQGNEQFF.

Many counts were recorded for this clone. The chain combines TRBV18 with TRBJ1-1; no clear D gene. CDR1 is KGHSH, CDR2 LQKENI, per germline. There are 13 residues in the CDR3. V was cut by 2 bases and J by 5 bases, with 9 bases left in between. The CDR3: CASSPGGRTEAFF. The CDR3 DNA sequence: TGTGCCAGCTCACCAGGAGGGCGGACTGAAGCTTTCTTT.

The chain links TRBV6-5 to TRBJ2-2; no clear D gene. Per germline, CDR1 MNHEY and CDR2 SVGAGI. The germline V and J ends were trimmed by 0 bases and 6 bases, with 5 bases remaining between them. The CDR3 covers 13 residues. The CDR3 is CASSYSEAGELFF. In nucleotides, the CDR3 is TGTGCCAGCAGTTACTCTGAGGCCGGGGAGCTGTTTTTT.

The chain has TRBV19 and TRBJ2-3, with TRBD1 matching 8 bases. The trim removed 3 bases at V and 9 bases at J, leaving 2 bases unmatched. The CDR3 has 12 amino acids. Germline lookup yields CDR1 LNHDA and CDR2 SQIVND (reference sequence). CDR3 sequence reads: CASSIQGATQYF. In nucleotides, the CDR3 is TGTGCCAGTAGTATCCAGGGGGCGACGCAGTATTTT.

CDR3 coding DNA: TGTGCCAGCAGTACAGCTCCTAACTATGGCTACACCTTC. It specifies CASSTAPNYGYTF. The chain couples TRBV28 to TRBJ1-2; D gene unclear. V dropped 5 bases and J dropped 0 bases, with 7 bases sitting between them. The V gene's germline CDR1 is MDHEN and CDR2 SYDVKM. This CDR3 spans 13 amino acids.